The next 22 T cell receptor beta chains were all read from a single sample in a study of shared clonotypes between healthy human individuals. Libraries were prepared by immunoSEQ multiplex PCR; TCRdb keeps only in-frame clonotypes and omits some of them. The top ten clones hold under 0.15% of a sample with just over 2,000,000 clones, roughly 96% of them seen once. The sequenced sample consisted of naive CD4+ T cells sorted from blood. This sample's subset: CD45RA+ positively selected. All receptors come from a man between 18 and 35 years old in good health.

This clone appeared once. The genes are TRBV7-9 and TRBJ2-2; D unclear. The CDR3 has 15 amino acids. Germline assignment: CDR1 SEHNR and CDR2 FQNEAQ (reference sequence). V dropped 3 bases and J dropped 4 bases, with 12 bases sitting between them. Written as DNA, the CDR3 is TGTGCCAGCAGCTTTTTACAGTTCACCACCGGGGAGCTGTTTTTT. Amino acid sequence: CASSFLQFTTGELFF.

With respect to this clone: Other DNA sequences in the sample encode the same CDR3. The V call is TRBV6-5, the J call TRBJ1-2; 11 bases fit TRBD1. V was clipped by 2 bases and J by 5 bases; unmatched bases: 4. The CDR3 is made up of 15 amino acids. In germline, CDR1 is MNHEY, CDR2 SVGAGI. The CDR3 spells CASSYGTGGRYGYTF. CDR3 DNA sequence: TGTGCCAGCAGTTACGGGACAGGGGGACGGTATGGCTACACCTTC.

The chain recombines TRBV5-1 with TRBJ2-4, with 10 bases identical to TRBD1. J lost 1 base, V lost 4 bases, and 5 bases had no gene match. CDR1 and CDR2 (germline): SGHRS, YFSETQ. CDR3 length: 16 amino acids. As DNA, the CDR3 is TGCGCCAGCAGCCCCGAGGGACAGGGGGCCAAAAACATTCAGTACTTC. Its protein product is CASSPEGQGAKNIQYF. Combining the CDR3 with reference TRBV5-1 and TRBJ2-4 gives the whole variable domain KAGVTQTPRYLIKTRGQQVTLSCSPISGHRSVSWYQQTPGQGLQFLFEYFSETQRNKGNFPGRFSGRQFSNSRSEMNVSTLELGDSALYLCASSPEGQGAKNIQYFGAGTRLSVL.

The rearrangement links TRBV28 to TRBJ2-2, with D unresolved. Germline V lookup: CDR1 MDHEN, CDR2 SYDVKM. CDR3 length: 14 amino acids. V dropped 5 bases and J dropped 0 bases, with 7 bases sitting between them. CDR3 nucleotides: TGTGCCAGCAGTCCACGGACGAACACCGGGGAGCTGTTTTTT. Translation gives CASSPRTNTGELFF.

The CDR3 region is CASSEVWTAVSGANVLTF. DNA for the CDR3: TGTGCCAGCAGTGAAGTCTGGACAGCAGTCTCTGGGGCCAACGTCCTGACTTTC. V and J are TRBV6-1 and TRBJ2-6; TRBD1 is a possible D gene (6 bases). Germline-derived CDR1 and CDR2 are MNHNS and SASEGT. The CDR3 covers 18 residues. V was pared by 1 base and J by 0 bases, with 13 bases between.

This chain joins TRBV30 and TRBJ1-1; TRBD1 aligns across 7 bases. Germline V gene lookup returns CDR1 GTSNPN and CDR2 SVGIG (reference sequence). The CDR3 contains 13 residues. J lost 2 bases, V lost 2 bases, and 2 bases had no gene match. DNA for the CDR3: TGTGCCTGGAGTACAGGGGTTAACACTGAAGCTTTCTTT. Protein product: CAWSTGVNTEAFF.

This chain links TRBV7-9 with TRBJ1-5, with D hard to call. The germline CDR1 and CDR2 sequences are SEHNR and FQNEAQ (reference sequence). CDR3 size: 13 residues. Trimming shortened V by 5 bases and J by 7 bases, and 12 bases separated the two germline ends. The CDR3 spells CASSTQGLQPQHF. DNA of the CDR3: TGTGCCAGCAGCACTCAAGGTTTACAGCCCCAGCATTTT.

The chain joins TRBV7-3 to TRBJ1-1, with TRBD1 as a possible D gene (5 bases). With 1 base removed from V and 6 bases from J, the gap between germline ends came to 9 bases. Germline CDR1 and CDR2: SGHTA and FQGTGA. This CDR3 region has 13 residues. The DNA of the CDR3 is TGTGCCAGCAGCTTAAGCAGGGAGGCTGAAGCTTTCTTT. It yields the protein CASSLSREAEAFF.

The V call is TRBV7-2, the J call TRBJ2-3; a weak D match, TRBD1 (5 bases). Germline CDR1 reads SGHTA; CDR2 reads FQGNSA. V gave up 5 bases and J gave up 1 base, with 16 bases separating them. The CDR3 spans 16 residues. CDR3 loop: CASSIGQRKRTDTQYF. CDR3 coding DNA: TGTGCCAGCAGCATCGGACAAAGGAAACGCACAGATACGCAGTATTTT. Combining the CDR3 with reference TRBV7-2 and TRBJ2-3 gives the whole variable domain GAGVSQSPSNKVTEKGKDVELRCDPISGHTALYWYRQSLGQGLEFLIYFQGNSAPDKSGLPSDRFSAERTGGSVSTLTIQRTQQEDSAVYLCASSIGQRKRTDTQYFGPGTRLTVL.

J is TRBJ1-4 and V is TRBV7-9; D is undetermined. Between the trimmed V and J ends, which lost 1 base and 8 bases, there was a span of 20 bases. The germline V gene has CDR1 SEHNR and CDR2 FQNEAQ (reference sequence). CDR3 length: 17 amino acids. The CDR3 sequence: CASSLGGPPRINEKLFF. The CDR3 DNA sequence: TGTGCCAGCAGCTTAGGTGGGCCCCCCCGGATAAACGAAAAACTGTTTTTT.

The chain carries TRBV10-3 and TRBJ1-1; a possible D gene is TRBD1 (5 bases). There are 15 residues in the CDR3. CDR1 is ENHRY and CDR2 is SYGVKD in the germline V gene. Trimming removed 0 bases at V and 3 bases at J, with 11 bases between. CDR3 protein: CAISESRGMDTEAFF. CDR3 bases: TGTGCCATCAGTGAGTCACGGGGGATGGACACTGAAGCTTTCTTT.

About this clone: The same CDR3 arises from other DNA sequences in this sample as well. The V call is TRBV5-4, the J call TRBJ1-1; D gene uncertain. The CDR3 covers 13 residues. Per the germline V gene, CDR1 is SGHNT and CDR2 is YYREEE (reference sequence). V shed 0 bases and J shed 2 bases, with 5 bases lying between them. CDR3 nucleotide sequence: TGTGCCAGCAGCTTGGTAGCAAACACTGAAGCTTTCTTT. It yields the protein CASSLVANTEAFF.

The rearrangement joins TRBV7-9 to TRBJ2-7, with TRBD1 identical over 8 bases. Per germline, CDR1 SEHNR and CDR2 FQNEAQ (reference sequence). The CDR3 contains 15 residues. Losses at the gene ends were 3 bases for V and 9 bases for J; bases not matched to a gene: 13. CDR3 DNA sequence: TGTGCCAGCAGCTTCTCAGGGACAGGACCACCTACGCAGTACTTC. Its translation: CASSFSGTGPPTQYF.

This clone appeared once. This chain connects TRBV11-2 to TRBJ1-4, with 7 positions matching TRBD1. Unmatched junction bases numbered 8, after V lost 5 bases and J lost 8 bases. CDR1 is SGHAT and CDR2 is FQNNGV in the germline V gene. The CDR3 is 14 residues long. The CDR3: CASSGTVFGEKLFF. CDR3 sequence (DNA): TGTGCCAGCAGCGGGACAGTTTTTGGGGAAAAACTGTTTTTT.

The CDR3: CSALGGSPLHF. DNA for the CDR3: TGCAGTGCTCTCGGGGGTTCACCCCTCCACTTT. The chain couples TRBV20-1 to TRBJ1-6, with a weak D call TRBD1 (5 bases). V was clipped by 5 bases and J by 9 bases, with 8 bases between them. This CDR3 is 11 amino acids long. The germline gives CDR1 DFQATT, CDR2 SNEGSKA (reference sequence).

The chain combines TRBV7-8 with TRBJ1-1, with TRBD1 identical over 7 bases. Germline CDR1 SGHVS, CDR2 FQNEAQ. Germline trimming cut 4 bases from V and 3 bases from J; bases unmatched to any gene: 5. This CDR3 is 14 amino acids long. The CDR3 DNA follows: TGTGCCAGCAGCTATTCACAGGGGTACACTGAAGCTTTCTTT. Translation gives CASSYSQGYTEAFF.

The chain links TRBV19 to TRBJ1-3; D call uncertain. The ends were cut back, 2 bases at V and 0 bases at J, with 8 bases in the middle. This CDR3 spans 15 amino acids. CDR1 and CDR2 from the germline V gene are LNHDA and SQIVND (reference sequence). CDR3 coding DNA: TGTGCCAGTAGTATACTGGACGGCTCTGGAAACACCATATATTTT. Its protein is CASSILDGSGNTIYF.

The chain links TRBV7-8 to TRBJ2-7; maybe TRBD2 (6 bases). Trimming removed 7 bases from V and 4 bases from J, with 11 bases in between. From germline, CDR1 is SGHVS and CDR2 FQNEAQ. The CDR3 extends over 12 amino acids. The CDR3 DNA is TGTGCCAGCACCGTGGAGGGTTACGAGCAGTACTTC. It yields the protein CASTVEGYEQYF.

This chain connects TRBV18 to TRBJ2-6; 9 bases agree with TRBD2. Germline CDR1 and CDR2: KGHSH and LQKENI. The CDR3 runs 18 residues. J was trimmed by 1 base and V by 5 bases; bases with no gene match: 9. The chain's CDR3 is CASSSRGGRASGANVLTF. The CDR3 DNA reads as TGTGCCAGCTCATCACGTGGCGGGAGGGCTTCTGGGGCCAACGTCCTGACTTTC.

The chain links TRBV5-4 to TRBJ2-3; D remains ambiguous. The germline gives CDR1 SGHNT, CDR2 YYREEE (reference sequence). CDR3 length: 13 amino acids. Trimming stripped 4 bases from V and 6 bases from J, with 12 bases between. Here the CDR3 DNA reads TGTGCCAGCAGCGGAGAGACTCTGGATACGCAGTATTTT. Its translation is CASSGETLDTQYF.

J is TRBJ1-2 and V is TRBV5-6; 8 bases fit TRBD1. Per germline, CDR1 SGHDT and CDR2 YYEEEE. The V gene end was trimmed by 3 bases and the J gene end by 7 bases; junction bases not matched to a gene: 8. The CDR3 runs to 14 residues. The CDR3 is CASSSLTGGGGYTF. DNA for the CDR3: TGTGCCAGCAGCTCCCTAACAGGGGGTGGTGGCTACACCTTC.

The chain uses TRBV5-1 and TRBJ1-1, with D perhaps TRBD1 (6 bases). The germline CDR1 and CDR2 sequences are SGHRS and YFSETQ. The CDR3 has 16 residues. The germline V and J ends were trimmed by 4 bases and 0 bases, with 16 bases remaining between them. The CDR3 DNA sequence: TGCGCCAGCAGCCGAGACAGGCGGGCGATGAACACTGAAGCTTTCTTT. Protein sequence: CASSRDRRAMNTEAFF.